This entry describes one T cell receptor beta chain. No antigen is known for it. This sample is drawn from a study of cytomegalovirus exposure and HLA in healthy donors. Study-level results: Most TCR sequences were rare, but some public TCRs occurred in many donors. Cytomegalovirus status, reportedly, was diagnosed with high specificity and sensitivity by the classifier. Among TCR beta chains, those listed as cytomegalovirus-associated numbered some 170.

The length of the CDR3 is 15 residues. Germline loops: CDR1 SNHLY, CDR2 FYNNEI. Trimming took off 1 base at V and 0 bases at J, with 6 bases between the two ends. The table came from immunoSEQ multiplex PCR; TCRdb's copy has only in-frame clones and leaves some out. The sample holds roughly 140,000 clones, around 87% seen once. Sequencing input: PBMCs. V and J are TRBV2 and TRBJ1-4; unclear D gene. This clonotype was sampled from a man between 18 and 29 years old in good health and CMV-seropositive. CDR3 nucleotides: TGTGCCAGCAGTGAAGGTTATGCAACTAATGAAAAACTGTTTTTT. This translates into CASSEGYATNEKLFF.